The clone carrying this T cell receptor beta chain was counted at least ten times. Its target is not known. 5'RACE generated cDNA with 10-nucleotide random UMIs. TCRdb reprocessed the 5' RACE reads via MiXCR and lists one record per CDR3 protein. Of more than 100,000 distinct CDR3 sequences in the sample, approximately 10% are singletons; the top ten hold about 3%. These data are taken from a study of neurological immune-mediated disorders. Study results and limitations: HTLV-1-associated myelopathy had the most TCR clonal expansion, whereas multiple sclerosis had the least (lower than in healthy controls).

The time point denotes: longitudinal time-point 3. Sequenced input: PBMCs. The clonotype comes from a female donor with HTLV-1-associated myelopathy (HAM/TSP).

CDR3 sequence: CASSLGAAKNIQYF. The CDR3 DNA reads TGTGCCAGCAGCTTAGGAGCGGCCAAAAACATTCAGTACTTC. The chain couples TRBV11-1 to TRBJ2-4; no clear D gene. Germline V gives CDR1 SGHAT, CDR2 FQDESV (reference sequence). Trimming took 1 base from V and 1 from J, leaving 5 bases between them. This CDR3 has 14 residues.